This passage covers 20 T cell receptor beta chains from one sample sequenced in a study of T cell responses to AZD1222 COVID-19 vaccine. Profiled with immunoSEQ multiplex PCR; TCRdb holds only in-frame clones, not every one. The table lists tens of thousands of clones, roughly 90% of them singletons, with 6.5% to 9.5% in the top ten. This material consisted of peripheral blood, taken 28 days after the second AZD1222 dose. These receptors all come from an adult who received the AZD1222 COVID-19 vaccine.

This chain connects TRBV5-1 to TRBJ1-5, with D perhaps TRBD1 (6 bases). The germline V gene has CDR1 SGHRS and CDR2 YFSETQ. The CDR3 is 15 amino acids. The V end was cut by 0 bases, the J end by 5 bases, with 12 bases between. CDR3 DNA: TGCGCCAGCAGCTTGGATGGGGGCTCGGATCAGCCCCAGCATTTT. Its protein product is CASSLDGGSDQPQHF.

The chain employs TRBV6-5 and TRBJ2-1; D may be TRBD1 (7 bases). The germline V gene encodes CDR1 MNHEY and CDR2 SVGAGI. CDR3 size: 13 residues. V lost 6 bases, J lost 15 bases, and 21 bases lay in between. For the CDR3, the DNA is TGTGCCAGCAGAAAACGGGACTCCCAGGGGGGGTTCTTC. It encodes CASRKRDSQGGFF.

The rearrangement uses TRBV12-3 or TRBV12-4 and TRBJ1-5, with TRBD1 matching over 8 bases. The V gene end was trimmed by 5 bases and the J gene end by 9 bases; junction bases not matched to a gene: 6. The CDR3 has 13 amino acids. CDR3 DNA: TGTGCCAGCAGTCCCCAGGGGGCTCGGCCCCAGCATTTT. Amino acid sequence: CASSPQGARPQHF.

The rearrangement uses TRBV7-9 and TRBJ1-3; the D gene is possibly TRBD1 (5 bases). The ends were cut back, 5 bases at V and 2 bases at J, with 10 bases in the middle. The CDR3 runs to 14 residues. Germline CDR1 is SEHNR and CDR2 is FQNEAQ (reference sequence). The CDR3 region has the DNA TGTGCCAGCAGCCGCGGGGGGGCTGGAAACACCATATATTTT. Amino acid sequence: CASSRGGAGNTIYF.

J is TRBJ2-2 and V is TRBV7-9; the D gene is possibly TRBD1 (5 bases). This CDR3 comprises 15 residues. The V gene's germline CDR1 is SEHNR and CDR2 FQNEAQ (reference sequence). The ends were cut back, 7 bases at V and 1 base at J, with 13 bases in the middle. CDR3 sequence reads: CASTPQEGNTGELFF. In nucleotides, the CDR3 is TGTGCCAGCACCCCACAGGAAGGGAACACCGGGGAGCTGTTTTTT. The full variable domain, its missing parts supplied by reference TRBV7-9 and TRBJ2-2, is DTGVSQNPRHKITKRGQNVTFRCDPISEHNRLYWYRQTLGQGPEFLTYFQNEAQLEKSRLLSDRFSAERPKGSFSTLEIQRTEQGDSAMYLCASTPQEGNTGELFFGEGSRLTVL.

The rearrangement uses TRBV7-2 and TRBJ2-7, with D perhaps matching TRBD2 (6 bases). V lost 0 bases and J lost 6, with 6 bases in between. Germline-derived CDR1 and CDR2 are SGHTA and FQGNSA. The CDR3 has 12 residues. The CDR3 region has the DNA TGTGCCAGCAGCTTAGCGCGGGGCGAGCAGTACTTC. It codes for CASSLARGEQYF.

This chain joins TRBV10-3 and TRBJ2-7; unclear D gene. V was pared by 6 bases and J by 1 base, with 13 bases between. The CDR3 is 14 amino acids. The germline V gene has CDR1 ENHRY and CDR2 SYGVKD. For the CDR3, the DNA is TGTGCCATCAGAGGGCGGAGTCCTTCCTACGAGCAGTACTTC. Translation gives CAIRGRSPSYEQYF.

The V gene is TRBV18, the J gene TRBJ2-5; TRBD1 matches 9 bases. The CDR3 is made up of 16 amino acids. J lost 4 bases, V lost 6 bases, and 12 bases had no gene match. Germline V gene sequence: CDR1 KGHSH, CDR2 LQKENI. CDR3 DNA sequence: TGTGCCAGCTCGCTAACCGGGACAGGGCGCGGAGAGACCCAGTACTTC. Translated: CASSLTGTGRGETQYF. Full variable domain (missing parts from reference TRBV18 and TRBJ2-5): NAGVMQNPRHLVRRRGQEARLRCSPMKGHSHVYWYRQLPEEGLKFMVYLQKENIIDESGMPKERFSAEFPKEGPSILRIQQVVRGDSAAYFCASSLTGTGRGETQYFGPGTRLLVL.

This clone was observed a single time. CDR3 DNA sequence: TGTGCCAGCAGCTTGGGACAGGGGGCTCCTAATGAAAAACTGTTTTTT. Residues: CASSLGQGAPNEKLFF. This rearrangement joins TRBV7-9 to TRBJ1-4; 12 bases agree with TRBD1. The CDR3 is 16 residues long. J lost 3 bases, V lost 3 bases, and 2 bases had no gene match. The germline V gene has CDR1 SEHNR and CDR2 FQNEAQ (reference sequence).

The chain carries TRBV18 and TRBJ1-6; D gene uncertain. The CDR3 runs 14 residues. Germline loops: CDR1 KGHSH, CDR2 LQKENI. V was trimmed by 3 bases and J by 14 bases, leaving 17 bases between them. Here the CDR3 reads CASSPSLQDASLHF. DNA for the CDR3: TGTGCCAGCTCACCTTCTCTCCAGGACGCATCCCTCCACTTT.

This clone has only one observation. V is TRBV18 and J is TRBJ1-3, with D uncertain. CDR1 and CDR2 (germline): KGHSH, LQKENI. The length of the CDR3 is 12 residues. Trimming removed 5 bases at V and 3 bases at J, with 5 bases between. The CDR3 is CASSGIGNTIYF. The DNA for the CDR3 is TGTGCCAGCTCAGGGATTGGAAACACCATATATTTT.

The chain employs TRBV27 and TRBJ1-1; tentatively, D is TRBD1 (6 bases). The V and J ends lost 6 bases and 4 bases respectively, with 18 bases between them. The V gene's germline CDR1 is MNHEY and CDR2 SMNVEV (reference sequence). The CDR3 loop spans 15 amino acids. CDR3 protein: CASSKKTGWGTEAFF. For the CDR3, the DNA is TGTGCCAGCAGCAAAAAGACAGGTTGGGGCACTGAAGCTTTCTTT.

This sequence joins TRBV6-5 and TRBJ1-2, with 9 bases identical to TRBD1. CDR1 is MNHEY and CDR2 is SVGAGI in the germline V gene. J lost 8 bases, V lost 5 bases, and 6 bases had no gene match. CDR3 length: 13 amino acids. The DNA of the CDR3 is TGTGCCAGCAGTAAGGGACAGGGATTAGGCTACACCTTC. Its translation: CASSKGQGLGYTF.

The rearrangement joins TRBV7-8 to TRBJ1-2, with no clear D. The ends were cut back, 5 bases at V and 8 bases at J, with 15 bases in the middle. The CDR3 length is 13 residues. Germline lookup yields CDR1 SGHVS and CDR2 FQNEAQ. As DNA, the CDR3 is TGTGCCAGCAGCCGCGGGCCGTTTTCAGGCTACACCTTC. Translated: CASSRGPFSGYTF.

The CDR3 protein is CASSTERPYNEQFF. In DNA, the CDR3 is TGTGCCAGTAGTACTGAGAGGCCCTACAATGAGCAGTTCTTC. The rearrangement links TRBV19 to TRBJ2-1; the D is unclear. Trimming removed 4 bases at V and 2 bases at J, with 9 bases between. Germline-derived CDR1 and CDR2 are LNHDA and SQIVND (reference sequence). The CDR3 runs to 14 residues.

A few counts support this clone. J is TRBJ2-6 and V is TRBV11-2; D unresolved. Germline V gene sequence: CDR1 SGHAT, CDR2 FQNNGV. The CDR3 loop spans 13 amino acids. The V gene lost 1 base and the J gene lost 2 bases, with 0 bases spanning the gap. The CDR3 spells CASSLAGANVLTF. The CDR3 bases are TGTGCCAGCAGCTTAGCTGGGGCCAACGTCCTGACTTTC.

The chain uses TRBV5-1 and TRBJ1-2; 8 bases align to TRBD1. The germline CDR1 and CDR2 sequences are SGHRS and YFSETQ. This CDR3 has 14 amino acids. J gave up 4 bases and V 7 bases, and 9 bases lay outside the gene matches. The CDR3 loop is CASDGTGGGYGYTF. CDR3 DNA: TGCGCCAGCGATGGGACAGGCGGGGGCTATGGCTACACCTTC.

The CDR3: CASSLAPASGRNEQFF. The CDR3 region has the DNA TGTGCCAGCAGCTTAGCGCCGGCTAGCGGGAGGAATGAGCAGTTCTTC. This chain uses TRBV11-1 with TRBJ2-1; 11 positions match TRBD2. J lost 7 bases, V lost 0 bases, and 5 bases had no gene match. This CDR3 is built from 16 residues. Per the germline V gene, CDR1 is SGHAT and CDR2 is FQDESV (reference sequence).

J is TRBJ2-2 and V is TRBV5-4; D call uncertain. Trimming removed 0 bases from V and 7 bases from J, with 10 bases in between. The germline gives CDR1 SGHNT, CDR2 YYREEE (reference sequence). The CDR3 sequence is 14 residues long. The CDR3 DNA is TGTGCCAGCAGCTTGGAACAGCACAACGGGGAGCTGTTTTTT. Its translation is CASSLEQHNGELFF.

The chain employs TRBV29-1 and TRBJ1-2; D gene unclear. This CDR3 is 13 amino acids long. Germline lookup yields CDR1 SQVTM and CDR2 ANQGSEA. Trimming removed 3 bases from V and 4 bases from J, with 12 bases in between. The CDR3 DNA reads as TGCAGCGTTGACCACGGCAGGTCCTATGGCTACACCTTC. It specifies CSVDHGRSYGYTF.